These 5 T cell receptor beta chains originate from one sample sequenced in a study of blood T cells in healthy people across ages. Using a J-beta primer mix together with a sample-barcoded 5' primer, a second PCR was run for roughly 7 to 12 cycles. TCRdb independently ran MiXCR on the 5' RACE reads; one entry per CDR3 protein. In the table there are some 640,000 distinct CDR3 sequences, roughly 31% of which are singletons. The specimen was blood. Receptor source: a woman older than 75 in good health.

This clonotype was recorded many times. V usage is TRBV5-1 and J usage is TRBJ2-3, with D possibly called TRBD1 or TRBD2 (5 bases each). V lost 4 bases, J lost 0 bases, and 15 bases lay in between. CDR3 length: 16 amino acids. Germline CDR1 reads SGHRS; CDR2 reads YFSETQ. CDR3 DNA sequence: TGCGCCAGCAGCCCTTTGGGGGAAGCTAGCACAGATACGCAGTATTTT. Its translation is CASSPLGEASTDTQYF.

The chain uses TRBV20-1 and TRBJ2-3; D remains unclear. Trimming took 6 bases from V and 3 from J, leaving 10 bases between them. Germline V gene sequence: CDR1 DFQATT, CDR2 SNEGSKA (reference sequence). This CDR3 has 12 residues. The CDR3 DNA reads as TGCAGTGCGGAAGCCATTACAGATACGCAGTATTTT. Protein sequence: CSAEAITDTQYF.

This clonotype has more than one count but fewer than ten. The rearrangement joins TRBV28 to TRBJ2-2; D is undetermined. This CDR3 has 14 residues. V was cut by 11 bases and J by 4 bases, with 17 bases left in between. In germline, CDR1 is MDHEN, CDR2 SYDVKM. CDR3 residues: CALRPRHLTGELFF. For the CDR3, the DNA is TGTGCCCTACGGCCCCGGCACCTCACCGGGGAGCTGTTTTTT.

The chain combines TRBV9 with TRBJ1-1; the D gene is possibly TRBD1 (6 bases). This CDR3 comprises 15 residues. The ends were cut back, 0 bases at V and 1 base at J, with 10 bases in the middle. CDR1 is SGDLS and CDR2 is YYNGEE in the germline V gene. The CDR3 reads CASSVGGGGNTEAFF. In DNA form, the CDR3 reads TGTGCCAGCAGCGTAGGAGGGGGGGGGAACACTGAAGCTTTCTTT.

This clonotype was counted ten times or more. This sequence joins TRBV12-3 or TRBV12-4 and TRBJ2-1; 11 bases line up with TRBD2. V was pared by 6 bases and J by 2 bases, with 6 bases of the junction left unmatched. The CDR3 runs to 16 residues. This CDR3 reads CASSLAGGGPYNEQFF. The CDR3 DNA reads TGTGCCAGCAGCCTAGCGGGGGGAGGCCCCTACAATGAGCAGTTCTTC.